This entry lists 9 T cell receptor beta chains sequenced from one sample in a study of T cells in Graves' hyperthyroidism and ophthalmopathy. RNA transcripts gave rise to amplified TCR beta CDR3 regions. The study used the HTBI primer set for a first-round RT-PCR of the TCR CDR3. A single record per CDR3 protein comes from TCRdb applying MiXCR to the multiplex PCR reads. The sample shows around 600,000 distinct CDR3 sequences, approximately 15% of them seen only once. The sequencing sample was made of blood. The receptors stem from a woman in her 30s with Graves' hyperthyroidism.

This clonotype was recorded a few times. The genes are TRBV11-3 and TRBJ2-4, with TRBD2 matching 16 bases. The V and J ends lost 1 base and 5 bases, in that order; junction bases with no gene match: 5. The CDR3 is 18 residues long. Germline V CDR1 and CDR2: SGHNT, YENEEA. CDR3 loop: CASSLGGLAGGHQNIQYF. The CDR3 DNA reads TGTGCCAGCAGCTTAGGGGGACTAGCGGGAGGGCATCAAAACATTCAGTACTTC.

This clonotype was observed a few times. V and J are TRBV6-1 and TRBJ1-1, with D unclear. The V end was cut by 7 bases, the J end by 0 bases, with 12 bases between. The CDR3 extends over 14 amino acids. Germline V gene sequence: CDR1 MNHNS, CDR2 SASEGT. CDR3 region: CASMLGRMNTEAFF. CDR3 coding DNA: TGTGCCAGCATGCTAGGAAGGATGAACACTGAAGCTTTCTTT.

This clonotype appeared a few times. The CDR3 coding sequence is TGTGCCAGCAGTGAAGAAGGGGCGTCTGGAAACACCATATATTTT. It translates to CASSEEGASGNTIYF. This chain links TRBV6-1 with TRBJ1-3; possible D gene TRBD1, 5 bases. In germline, CDR1 is MNHNS, CDR2 SASEGT. The CDR3 totals 15 residues. Trimming removed 1 base from V and 1 base from J, with 8 bases in between.

This clonotype was recorded many times. The J gene is TRBJ1-6, the V gene TRBV12-3 or TRBV12-4, with D perhaps matching TRBD1 (6 bases). V was clipped by 6 bases and J by 9 bases, with 15 bases between them. The CDR3 spans 14 residues. The DNA for the CDR3 is TGTGCCAGCAGGCAGGGGCTTGTTGGTTCACCCCTCCACTTT. It encodes CASRQGLVGSPLHF.

This clonotype was counted at least ten times. This chain connects TRBV5-1 to TRBJ2-3; no clear D gene. The V end lost 7 bases, the J end lost 6 bases, and 15 bases lay between the germline ends. The CDR3 is 13 residues long. CDR1 SGHRS and CDR2 YFSETQ come from the germline V gene. DNA for the CDR3: TGCGCCAGCGCTCTCCCGAGCCGCGATACGCAGTATTTT. It specifies CASALPSRDTQYF.

V and J are TRBV7-9 and TRBJ1-4, with D perhaps matching TRBD1 (6 bases). From germline, CDR1 is SEHNR and CDR2 FQNEAQ (reference sequence). V lost 3 bases and J lost 4, with 12 bases in between. This CDR3 is built from 15 residues. This CDR3 reads CASSFRQALNEKLFF. The CDR3 region has the DNA TGTGCCAGCAGCTTTAGACAGGCCCTTAATGAAAAACTGTTTTTT.

As concerns this clonotype: A read error is possible here, since a much larger clone lies one base away. CDR3 protein: CASRPTSGSNYGYTF. CDR3 nucleotides: TGTGCCAGCAGGCCCACAAGTGGCAGTAACTATGGCTACACCTTC. V gene TRBV12-3 or TRBV12-4 combines with J gene TRBJ1-2; D unresolved. This CDR3 is 15 amino acids long. Trimming removed 6 bases from V and 1 base from J, with 15 bases in between.

This clonotype was picked up a small number of times. The chain recombines TRBV4-2 with TRBJ2-3, with 10 bases aligning to TRBD2. This CDR3 has 16 residues. Germline CDR1 is LGHNA and CDR2 is YNFKEQ. V gave up 3 bases and J gave up 1 base; unmatched junction bases: 4. The CDR3 DNA is TGTGCCAGCAGCCAGCTAGCGGGAGATGGCACAGATACGCAGTATTTT. Protein: CASSQLAGDGTDTQYF.

In its sample, this clonotype was seen many times. The gene calls are TRBV20-1 and TRBJ1-1; no clear D. Germline CDR1 DFQATT, CDR2 SNEGSKA (reference sequence). The V gene lost 0 bases and the J gene lost 6 bases, with 14 bases spanning the gap. The CDR3 loop spans 14 amino acids. The CDR3 sequence: CSARDPDTGSEAFF. CDR3 sequence (DNA): TGCAGTGCTAGAGATCCAGACACGGGCTCTGAAGCTTTCTTT.